A selection of T cell receptor beta chains follows, all from one sample in a study of blood T cell repertoires in COVID-19. Clones were read by immunoSEQ multiplex PCR, and TCRdb kept only the in-frame ones, dropping some. The data show about 310,000 clones, roughly 87% seen once. Sequenced sample: peripheral blood. The receptors stem from a man aged 45-60 years with active or convalescent COVID-19. Each CDR3 is given with its conserved first and last residue. A D gene is named only where the DNA matches it firmly. Size values are once, few and many counts, or a class for expanded clones, and some rows have none.

TRBV28	TRBJ1-1	TRBD1	-	CASSQNRGRNTEAFF	TGTGCCAGCAGCCAGAACAGGGGAAGGAACACTGAAGCTTTCTTT
TRBV5-6	TRBJ1-6	TRBD1	-	CASSHPSTGWSLHF	TGTGCCAGCAGCCACCCATCGACAGGGTGGTCCCTCCACTTT
TRBV19	TRBJ2-4	-	-	CASSTIDRLGIQYF	TGTGCCAGTAGTACCATAGACAGGTTAGGCATTCAGTACTTC
TRBV6-1	TRBJ1-1	-	-	CASSEPAGGNTEAFF	TGTGCCAGCAGTGAACCCGCAGGAGGGAACACTGAAGCTTTCTTT
TRBV2	TRBJ1-5	-	-	CASSQSSVQPQHF	TGTGCCAGCAGTCAATCATCGGTTCAGCCCCAGCATTTT
TRBV6-5	TRBJ1-5	-	-	CASSSSLGGSNQPQHF	TGTGCCAGCAGTTCAAGCCTCGGGGGAAGCAATCAGCCCCAGCATTTT
TRBV28	TRBJ1-2	-	-	CASISGTLYGYTF	TGTGCCAGCATCTCCGGGACACTTTATGGCTACACCTTC
TRBV28	TRBJ1-2	-	few	CASQTTRRGISDYGYTF	TGTGCCAGCCAGACTACCCGTCGAGGGATATCGGACTATGGCTACACCTTC
TRBV9	TRBJ1-1	TRBD1	-	CASSVGGQGYTEAFF	TGTGCCAGCAGCGTAGGGGGACAGGGCTACACTGAAGCTTTCTTT
TRBV5-5	TRBJ1-4	TRBD1	-	CASSRQGTNEKLFF	TGTGCCAGCAGCCGACAGGGGACTAATGAAAAACTGTTTTTT
TRBV19	TRBJ2-1	TRBD2	-	CASRGGAGENEQFF	TGTGCCAGCCGCGGGGGGGCCGGAGAAAATGAGCAGTTCTTC
TRBV11-1	TRBJ2-7	-	few	CASSPQNSYEQYF	TGTGCCAGCTCGCCACAGAATTCCTACGAGCAGTACTTC